This T cell receptor beta chain was retrieved from a study of PD-1 blockade in classical Hodgkin lymphoma. Findings and limits, study-wide: Complete responders had baseline diversity similar to newly diagnosed patients. Repertoire difference causes, possibly disease activity or prior therapy, remain undefined. CD4+ TCR diversity, unlike CD8+, climbed significantly by C4D1. Patients were excluded if nivolumab began under 1 year after ASCT (the autologous transplant).

Assay: immunoSEQ multiplex PCR; the TCRdb copy retains only in-frame clones and omits some. The data hold roughly 28,000 clones, with approximately 80% observed a single time. Remarks on this clone: Its antigen is unidentified.

The CDR3 is 14 amino acids. The V gene's germline CDR1 is SGHAT and CDR2 FQNNGV. Trimming took 1 base from V and 6 from J, leaving 12 bases between them. The time point: cycle 4 day 1 (C4D1), after less than 7 weeks of nivolumab. Relapse after autologous stem cell transplantation occurred in every patient, and brentuximab vedotin exposure varied. The gene calls are TRBV11-2 and TRBJ1-2; D gene uncertain. The sequence was obtained from a human donor with classical Hodgkin lymphoma. The starting material was peripheral blood mononuclear cells (PBMCs), obtained before the fourth cycle of nivolumab. CDR3 loop: CASSLGDGMDGYTF. CDR3 DNA: TGTGCCAGCAGCTTAGGTGACGGGATGGATGGCTACACCTTC. Supplemented by reference TRBV11-2 and TRBJ1-2, the full variable domain reads EAGVAQSPRYKIIEKRQSVAFWCNPISGHATLYWYQQILGQGPKLLIQFQNNGVVDDSQLPKDRFSAERLKGVDSTLKIQPAKLEDSAVYLCASSLGDGMDGYTFGSGTRLTVV.